Listed here are 14 T cell receptor beta chains from one sample, sequenced in a study of CD8 T cells in ankylosing spondylitis. TCRdb ran MiXCR on the 5' RACE reads and lists one entry per CDR3 protein. The sample includes about 330,000 distinct CDR3 sequences, 7% to 9% of them seen just once. The antigens these receptors bind are not known. General study results and limits: Characteristic, it appeared, of ankylosing spondylitis blood was a TCR beta motif of about eight highly homologous variants.

Input material: blood, either unsorted or a sorted T cell fraction (not recorded which). These receptors were taken from a male donor with ankylosing spondylitis.

This clonotype was picked up a small number of times. J is TRBJ2-1 and V is TRBV20-1; a weak D match, TRBD2 (6 bases). The CDR3 is 15 residues long. The germline V gene encodes CDR1 DFQATT and CDR2 SNEGSKA (reference sequence). V dropped 2 bases and J dropped 4 bases, with 15 bases sitting between them. The CDR3 loop reads CSARTGSSAYNEQFF. The DNA for the CDR3 is TGCAGTGCTAGAACGGGCTCTAGCGCGTACAATGAGCAGTTCTTC.

This chain joins TRBV20-1 and TRBJ2-7; possibly TRBD2 for D (5 bases). Trimming removed 6 bases at V and 4 bases at J, with 10 bases between. In germline, CDR1 is DFQATT, CDR2 SNEGSKA (reference sequence). The CDR3 runs to 11 residues. The chain's CDR3 is CSADSQYEQYF. CDR3 DNA sequence: TGCAGTGCGGACTCCCAGTACGAGCAGTACTTC.

In this sample, this clonotype turned up many times. The genes are TRBV12-3 or TRBV12-4 and TRBJ1-1, with D unclear. This CDR3 region has 13 residues. The V end lost 3 bases, the J end lost 6 bases, and 11 bases lay between the germline ends. For the CDR3, the DNA is TGTGCCAGCAGTTTTGCCTTGGGTGCTGAAGCTTTCTTT. It yields the protein CASSFALGAEAFF.

The gene calls are TRBV12-3 or TRBV12-4 and TRBJ2-2; TRBD1 is a possible D gene (5 bases). This CDR3 is built from 14 residues. V lost 6 bases to trimming and J lost 6 bases, with 14 bases between them. The CDR3 protein is CASSLPGSSGELFF. CDR3 DNA sequence: TGTGCCAGCAGCCTCCCAGGGTCCTCCGGGGAGCTGTTTTTT.

This clonotype was seen a handful of times. The chain recombines TRBV20-1 with TRBJ2-5, with a tentative D call TRBD2 (6 bases). Germline CDR1 is DFQATT and CDR2 is SNEGSKA (reference sequence). The CDR3 consists of 11 residues. The V end was cut by 7 bases, the J end by 3 bases, with 9 bases between. This chain's CDR3 is CSVQREETQYF. CDR3 nucleotides: TGCAGTGTTCAGCGGGAAGAGACCCAGTACTTC.

This clonotype was recorded many times. The chain couples TRBV28 to TRBJ2-2, with D possibly TRBD2 on 6 matching bases. Germline assignment: CDR1 MDHEN and CDR2 SYDVKM. The CDR3 covers 15 residues. V lost 3 bases and J 0 bases, leaving 8 bases between the germline ends. The CDR3 sequence: CASSLRGANTGELFF. Written as DNA, the CDR3 is TGTGCCAGCAGTTTGCGCGGGGCGAACACCGGGGAGCTGTTTTTT. The full variable domain, its missing parts supplied by reference TRBV28 and TRBJ2-2, is DVKVTQSSRYLVKRTGEKVFLECVQDMDHENMFWYRQDPGLGLRLIYFSYDVKMKEKGDIPEGYSVSREKKERFSLILESASTNQTSMYLCASSLRGANTGELFFGEGSRLTVL.

In DNA, the CDR3 is TGTGCCAGCAGCCAGGGCGTAAGGAACACCGGGGAGCTGTTTTTT. Amino acids: CASSQGVRNTGELFF. The V call is TRBV7-9, the J call TRBJ2-2; a possible D gene is TRBD1 (5 bases). The CDR3 totals 15 residues. V lost 5 bases and J 1 base, leaving 11 bases between the germline ends. Looked up from germline, CDR1 is SEHNR and CDR2 is FQNEAQ (reference sequence).

This clonotype was picked up a small number of times. The chain uses TRBV20-1 and TRBJ2-3; 9 nucleotides align to TRBD2. The V gene end was trimmed by 1 base and the J gene end by 4 bases; junction bases not matched to a gene: 12. Germline lookup yields CDR1 DFQATT and CDR2 SNEGSKA (reference sequence). The CDR3 is made up of 17 amino acids. The CDR3 DNA follows: TGCAGTGCTAGAGTGCCCCGCGGGAGGGCGGGAGCAGATACGCAGTATTTT. It specifies CSARVPRGRAGADTQYF.

In its sample, this clonotype was seen a few times. The V and J genes are TRBV7-9 and TRBJ1-2; no firm D call. Trimming took off 0 bases at V and 9 bases at J, with 8 bases between the two ends. The CDR3 is 12 residues long. The germline CDR1 and CDR2 sequences are SEHNR and FQNEAQ (reference sequence). CDR3 bases: TGTGCCAGCAGCTTAGCGGAACGTCGCTACACCTTC. It translates to CASSLAERRYTF.

This clonotype has a count of ten or more. The chain couples TRBV6-2 or TRBV6-3 to TRBJ2-7; 8 positions agree with TRBD1. Losses at the gene ends were 5 bases for V and 4 bases for J; bases not matched to a gene: 7. Germline V gives CDR1 MNHEY, CDR2 SVGEGT. The CDR3 is made up of 14 amino acids. CDR3 DNA: TGTGCCAGCAGTCCTCCGGGACAGGTTTACGAGCAGTACTTC. Encoded protein: CASSPPGQVYEQYF.

The chain carries TRBV4-1 and TRBJ2-3; TRBD1 matches 10 bases. Germline lookup yields CDR1 MGHRA and CDR2 YSYEKL. V lost 2 bases to trimming and J lost 0 bases; unmatched junction nucleotides: 5. The CDR3 contains 17 residues. The CDR3 DNA follows: TGCGCCAGCAGCCAACCTGGACAGGGGGGCAGCACAGATACGCAGTATTTT. Its protein is CASSQPGQGGSTDTQYF.

The chain combines TRBV20-1 with TRBJ2-7; the match to TRBD2 covers 10 bases. The CDR3 loop spans 16 amino acids. Germline trimming cut 0 bases from V and 5 bases from J; bases unmatched to any gene: 10. Germline lookup yields CDR1 DFQATT and CDR2 SNEGSKA (reference sequence). The CDR3 reads CSAREPPGLASNEQYF. For the CDR3, the DNA is TGCAGTGCTAGAGAGCCCCCGGGACTAGCGTCGAACGAGCAGTACTTC.

V gene TRBV7-9 combines with J gene TRBJ2-1; 11 positions agree with TRBD2. Trimming at V came to 5 bases and at J to 7 bases, leaving 13 bases not matched to a gene. This CDR3 has 17 amino acids. Germline CDR1 is SEHNR and CDR2 is FQNEAQ (reference sequence). The CDR3 nucleotides read TGTGCCAGCAGCCCCTGGGTGGTAGCGGGAGGGCGGAATGAGCAGTTCTTC. Translated, it gives CASSPWVVAGGRNEQFF.

The rearrangement links TRBV6-6 to TRBJ1-2; D call uncertain. The CDR3 length is 13 residues. The germline V gene has CDR1 MNHNY and CDR2 SVGAGI (reference sequence). V was trimmed by 10 bases and J by 1 base, leaving 13 bases between them. The CDR3 DNA follows: TGTGCCATCCAGGCGGACTTTAACTATGGCTACACCTTC. Residues: CAIQADFNYGYTF.